What follows describes a single T cell receptor (beta chain). This receptor's antigen is unknown. There are no base qualities to consult, and no much larger clone falls within one base. TCRbeta CDR3 regions were amplified from genomic DNA by means of the immunoSEQ Assay, a bias-controlled multiplex PCR. The published analysis was carried out like this. Within the assay, amplification of reference gene primers was used to estimate how many nucleated cells each sample contained. To quantify the absolute abundance of each unique TCRbeta CDR3 rearrangement, sequence reads were collapsed and filtered. For each sample, productive Simpson clonality was calculated by taking the square root of Simpson's diversity index across productive rearrangements. TCRdb retrieved this table from immuneACCESS and kept in-frame rearrangements only. Not all clones are present; in checked studies, unresolved V genes account for under half, and no reason is known for the remainder. The V and J calls and clone size come from that table; D and trimming were worked out from the DNA. This sample is represented by approximately 180,000 clones; roughly 89% of them were singletons. About 2.1% of the sample is held by the ten biggest clonotypes.

This specimen comes from a study of blood T cell repertoires in COVID-19 (dated by TCRdb to between 2020 and 2021). With regard to the full study: Samples covering the acute and convalescent phases of COVID-19 were provided by collaborators in the United States, Italy and Spain. A freely available public database, intended as a resource for researchers studying the immune response to SARS-CoV-2, is where the repertoires were released. The prospective study material was composed of cDNA or gDNA derived from T cells, B-cell-depleted T cells, or PBMCs. Where HLA class I and class II types were available, the types were taken from metadata supplied by the sample provider, not from assay-based typing. Nearly every sample came with metadata listing a de-identified subject ID, COVID-19 status, age in years and sex. The samples were drawn from two sources: the first 160 participants of the ongoing ImmuneRACE study, and fewer than 1,500 subjects contributed by 6 global collaborators. Subjects who had been exposed to COVID-19, were actively infected with it, or had recovered from it provided the deeply sampled blood TCRbeta repertoires that made up the dataset.

General study outcomes and caveats: How much clinical and demographic metadata was included differed by source and by participant, and the metadata was provided uncurated.

Spanning cysteine to phenylalanine, the CDR3 consists of 13 amino acids. Of all the DNA, just the CDR3 is kept, 39 bases in frame from base 1. The germline V gene provides CDR1 SNHLY and CDR2 FYNNEI. Trimming costs V 6 bases and J 5 bases, and their ends lie 13 bases apart. Participants in the prospective study were aged about 18 to 90 years, lived in under 30 United States geographic areas, and enrolled through a virtual design. In the prospective study, cohorts were assigned on the basis of participant-reported clinical history obtained from a screening survey and a study questionnaire. In the prospective study, mobile phlebotomists collected whole blood, serum and a nasopharyngeal or oropharyngeal swab from each participant. Prospective study participants could optionally give additional blood draws and questionnaires over an approximately two-month period. Blood samples from the prospective study were shipped frozen or at room temperature prior to DNA extraction.

Sequencing used PBMCs or T cells enriched from blood (not recorded which). The rearranged chain carries TRBV2 and TRBJ1-2, with an unclear D gene assignment. This receptor was identified in a middle-aged woman with acute COVID-19. The CDR3 region: CASRARVPYGYTF. The sequenced DNA is TGTGCCAGCAGGGCCCGGGTCCCGTATGGCTACACCTTC.